Given below is one TCR beta chain in context. The data are from a study of blood T cells in healthy people across ages. A second PCR of roughly 7 to 11 cycles used a sample-barcoded 5' primer and a J-beta primer mix. The template-switch adaptor, which had 12 random nucleotides, put a tag on each cDNA molecule. TCRdb independently ran MiXCR on the 5' RACE reads; one entry per CDR3 protein. This repertoire shows 380,000 or so distinct CDR3 sequences, approximately 51% found once; its top ten account for around 49%. Isolation yielded PBMCs, at least 7 million per sample, in every case. The clonotype originates from a man aged 55 to 70 in good health. The sequenced material came from blood.

CDR3 in amino acids: CSVEGRLSTDTQYF. CDR3 sequence (DNA): TGCAGCGTTGAGGGCCGGCTTAGCACAGATACGCAGTATTTT. This rearrangement joins TRBV29-1 to TRBJ2-3; unclear D gene. The CDR3 runs to 14 residues. Trimming took 3 bases from V and 0 from J, leaving 10 bases between them. The V gene's germline CDR1 is SQVTM and CDR2 ANQGSEA.